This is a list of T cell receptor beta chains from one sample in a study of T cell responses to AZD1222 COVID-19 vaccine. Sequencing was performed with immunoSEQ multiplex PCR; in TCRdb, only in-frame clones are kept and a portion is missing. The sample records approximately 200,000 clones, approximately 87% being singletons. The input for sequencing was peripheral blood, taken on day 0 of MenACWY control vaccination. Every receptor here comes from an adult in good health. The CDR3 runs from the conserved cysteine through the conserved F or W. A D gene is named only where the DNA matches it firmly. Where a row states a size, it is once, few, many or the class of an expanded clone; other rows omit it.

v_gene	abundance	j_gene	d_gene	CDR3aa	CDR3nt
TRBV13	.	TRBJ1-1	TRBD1	CASSSPSGGNTEAFF	TGTGCCAGCAGCTCCCCTTCAGGGGGGAACACTGAAGCTTTCTTT
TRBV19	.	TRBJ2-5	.	CASSIGGTQETQYF	TGTGCCAGTAGTATAGGGGGGACCCAAGAGACCCAGTACTTC
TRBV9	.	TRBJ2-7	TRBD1	CASSVDRGPSYEQYF	TGTGCCAGCAGCGTAGACAGGGGTCCTTCCTACGAGCAGTACTTC
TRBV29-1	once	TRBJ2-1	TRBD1	CSVEDQGASDEQFF	TGCAGCGTTGAAGACCAGGGGGCTTCCGATGAGCAGTTCTTC
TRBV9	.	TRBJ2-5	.	CASSPRGEGGETQYF	TGTGCCAGCAGCCCGAGAGGGGAGGGGGGAGAGACCCAGTACTTC
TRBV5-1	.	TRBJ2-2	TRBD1	CASSTGQGNTGELFF	TGCGCCAGCAGCACGGGACAGGGGAACACCGGGGAGCTGTTTTTT
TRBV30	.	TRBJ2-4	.	CAWRSLGNIQYF	TGTGCCTGGAGATCCCTTGGGAACATTCAGTACTTC
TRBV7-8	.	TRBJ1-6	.	CASSLGVSTSSYNSPLHF	TGTGCCAGCAGCTTAGGGGTCTCTACCTCCTCCTATAATTCACCCCTCCACTTT
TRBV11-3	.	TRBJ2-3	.	CASSGDSGFTQYF	TGTGCCAGCAGCGGTGATTCGGGATTTACGCAGTATTTT
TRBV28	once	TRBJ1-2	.	CASSLGGARGYTF	TGTGCCAGCAGTTTAGGGGGGGCGCGTGGCTACACCTTC
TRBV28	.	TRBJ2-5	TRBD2	CASSAPGGALGETQYF	TGTGCCAGCAGTGCTCCCGGGGGGGCCCTCGGGGAGACCCAGTACTTC
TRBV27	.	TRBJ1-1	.	CASSLISGNTEAFF	TGTGCCAGCAGTTTAATATCGGGGAACACTGAAGCTTTCTTT
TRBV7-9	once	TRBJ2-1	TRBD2	CASSISGMSSYNEQFF	TGTGCCAGCAGCATTAGCGGGATGAGCTCCTACAATGAGCAGTTCTTC
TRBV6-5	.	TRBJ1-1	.	CASSYSTWALGEAFF	TGTGCCAGCAGTTACTCGACGTGGGCCCTCGGTGAAGCTTTCTTT
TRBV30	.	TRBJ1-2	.	CAWSLAGRANYGYTF	TGTGCCTGGAGTCTAGCAGGGCGGGCTAACTATGGCTACACCTTC
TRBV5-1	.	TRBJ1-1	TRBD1	CASSFPGTANTEAFF	TGCGCCAGCAGCTTCCCCGGGACAGCGAACACTGAAGCTTTCTTT
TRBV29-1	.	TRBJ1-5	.	CSVVTGLGQPQHF	TGCAGCGTTGTTACAGGTCTGGGTCAGCCCCAGCATTTT
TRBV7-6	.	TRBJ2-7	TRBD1	CASSHTTGEAYEQYF	TGTGCCAGCAGCCACACGACAGGGGAGGCGTACGAGCAGTACTTC
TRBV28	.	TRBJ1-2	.	CASSPMTARDGYTF	TGTGCCAGCAGTCCCATGACAGCCCGGGATGGCTACACCTTC
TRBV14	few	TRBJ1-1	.	CASSQVPGGTEAFF	TGTGCCAGCAGCCAAGTGCCGGGGGGGACTGAAGCTTTCTTT
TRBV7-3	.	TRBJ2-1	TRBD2	CASSSGLAGVDEQFF	TGTGCCAGCAGCTCGGGACTAGCGGGGGTCGATGAGCAGTTCTTC
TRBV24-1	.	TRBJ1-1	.	CATSGSGGTEAFF	TGTGCCACCAGTGGGAGTGGGGGGACTGAAGCTTTCTTT
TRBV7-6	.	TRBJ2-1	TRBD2	CASSPQSGGAYGEQFF	TGTGCCAGCAGCCCCCAGAGCGGGGGGGCCTACGGTGAGCAGTTCTTC
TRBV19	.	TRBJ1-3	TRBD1	CASSGQAIAGNTIYF	TGTGCCAGTAGCGGACAGGCGATCGCTGGAAACACCATATATTTT
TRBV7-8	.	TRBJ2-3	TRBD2	CASSPIPTSGTRTDTQYF	TGTGCCAGCAGCCCGATTCCAACTAGCGGGACCCGCACAGATACGCAGTATTTT
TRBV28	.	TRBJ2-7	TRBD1	CASSPGQYYEQYF	TGTGCCAGCAGCCCGGGACAGTACTACGAGCAGTACTTC
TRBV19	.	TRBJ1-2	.	CASSIPTVNYGYTF	TGTGCCAGTAGTATCCCGACGGTTAACTATGGCTACACCTTC
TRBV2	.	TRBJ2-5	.	CASSRDKQETQYF	TGTGCCAGCAGCCGGGACAAGCAAGAGACCCAGTACTTC
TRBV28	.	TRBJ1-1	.	CASSPEHTEAFF	TGTGCCAGCAGTCCCGAGCACACTGAAGCTTTCTTT
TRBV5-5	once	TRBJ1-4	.	CASSLAGYEKLFF	TGTGCCAGCAGCTTGGCCGGGTACGAAAAACTGTTTTTT
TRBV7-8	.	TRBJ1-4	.	CASSLDSKGKLFF	TGTGCCAGCAGCTTAGATTCCAAGGGAAAACTGTTTTTT
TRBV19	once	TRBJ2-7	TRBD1	CASDTGTDSYEQYF	TGTGCCAGTGACACCGGGACAGACTCCTACGAGCAGTACTTC
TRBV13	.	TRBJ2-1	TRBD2	CASSLAGSEQFF	TGTGCCAGCAGCCTAGCGGGTAGTGAGCAGTTCTTC